This T cell receptor (beta chain) stems from a study of control samples from healthy donors and cancer patients (dated by TCRdb to the early 2020s). A word on this clone: Its cognate antigen has yet to be identified. No base quality information exists; no much larger clone differs at one position.

Receptors were amplified or captured by the immunoSEQ multiplex PCR assay. This is the immuneACCESS table as TCRdb keeps it, with only in-frame sequences that have V and J called. A part of the clones is gone; compared with another copy, unresolved V genes explain less than half, and the rest is unexplained. The sample table contains about 45,000 clones; only one count was recorded for around 93% of them. The ten largest clones add up to approximately 23% of the sample. CDR3 length: 15 amino acids, cysteine to phenylalanine. The kept DNA is CDR3 alone, 45 bases in frame from the first base. Via the germline V gene, CDR1 is SGDLS and CDR2 YYNGEE. Relative to germline, V is missing 0 bases and J is missing 4 bases, with 4 bases of the junction outside any gene match.

This receptor was obtained from a woman aged 35 to 49 with head and neck cancer. Sequencing was carried out using PBMCs. Recombination joined TRBV9 with TRBJ1-2; 9 bases in the middle match TRBD1. In nucleotide form, the sequence is TGTGCCAGCAGCGTAGCTACGGGACAGGGCTATGGCTACACCTTC. This gives the protein CASSVATGQGYGYTF.